This T cell receptor beta chain originates from a study of patients and donors after allogeneic stem cell transplantation. The germline CDR1 and CDR2 sequences are SGHDN and FVKESK. The CDR3 loop spans 17 amino acids. V lost 2 bases to trimming and J lost 1 base; unmatched junction nucleotides: 7. TCRdb used MiXCR to reprocess the RT-PCR reads, holding one entry per CDR3 protein. The data show approximately 170,000 distinct CDR3 sequences, 24% seen once. Sequencing was done on a sample of blood, either unsorted or a sorted T cell fraction (not recorded which). The genes are TRBV14 and TRBJ1-4; 7 nucleotides align to TRBD1. This sequence was found in a human donor who was either an allogeneic HSCT recipient or a stem cell or donor lymphocyte infusion donor (not recorded which). It is not recorded whose cells these are; they may come from a transplant donor. The CDR3 DNA reads TGTGCCAGCAGCCAATACCGCTGGACAGGAACTAATGAAAAACTGTTTTTT. Protein: CASSQYRWTGTNEKLFF.